A selection of T cell receptor beta chains follows, all from one sample in a study of blood T cell repertoires in COVID-19. The data were produced by immunoSEQ multiplex PCR, yet TCRdb's version contains in-frame clones alone and is incomplete. The data contain roughly 120,000 clones, roughly 80% of them singletons. Sequenced: peripheral blood. These receptors all stem from a man over 45 with acute or convalescent COVID-19. Each CDR3 is given with its conserved first and last residue. D genes are given only for firm matches. Some rows mark clone size as missing; the rest say once, few, many or name a class of expanded clone.

clone_size d_call j_call v_call cdr3_aa cdr3_nt
NA NA TRBJ2-5 TRBV12-3/TRBV12-4 CASSMDRQGTQYF TGTGCCAGCAGCATGGACAGACAAGGCACCCAGTACTTC
NA TRBD1 TRBJ2-5 TRBV28 CASTSPGQGAWETQYF TGTGCCAGCACCTCACCGGGACAGGGGGCTTGGGAGACCCAGTACTTC
NA NA TRBJ1-4 TRBV7-9 CASTLTVGLGVGSGEKLFF TGTGCCAGCACCCTAACCGTGGGACTGGGGGTGGGCTCGGGGGAAAAACTGTTTTTT
NA NA TRBJ1-6 TRBV7-9 CAVRGSYNSPLHF TGTGCCGTCCGGGGCTCCTATAATTCACCCCTCCACTTT
NA NA TRBJ2-7 TRBV15 CATSRDQRSSYEQYF TGTGCCACCAGCAGAGATCAGCGTAGCTCCTACGAGCAGTACTTC
NA NA TRBJ2-5 TRBV2 CASSLLQGIETQYF TGTGCCAGCAGTCTACTGCAGGGGATTGAGACCCAGTACTTC
NA NA TRBJ2-3 TRBV13 CASSLGLDSFTDTQYF TGTGCCAGCAGCTTAGGCCTGGACAGCTTCACAGATACGCAGTATTTT
NA NA TRBJ2-3 TRBV7-9 CASSVGEGDTQYF TGTGCCAGCAGCGTCGGTGAGGGAGATACGCAGTATTTT
NA NA TRBJ1-2 TRBV10-2 CASTTQGFGVNGYTF TGCGCCAGCACCACACAGGGATTTGGGGTTAATGGCTACACCTTC
NA NA TRBJ1-1 TRBV19 CASLQGNTEAFF TGTGCCAGTCTTCAGGGGAACACTGAAGCTTTCTTT
few TRBD2 TRBJ2-1 TRBV9 CASSSRLAGGGEQFF TGTGCCAGCAGCTCGAGACTAGCGGGGGGAGGAGAGCAGTTCTTC
many NA TRBJ1-1 TRBV20-1 CSASRGIEAFF TGCAGTGCTAGTCGGGGGATAGAAGCTTTCTTT
few TRBD1 TRBJ1-5 TRBV6-6 CASSYSTGEGQPQHF TGTGCCAGCAGTTACTCGACAGGGGAAGGTCAGCCCCAGCATTTT
NA TRBD1 TRBJ2-1 TRBV27 CASSLFSGGVTNEQFF TGTGCCAGCAGTTTATTCTCAGGGGGCGTAACCAATGAGCAGTTCTTC
NA TRBD1 TRBJ2-4 TRBV28 CATLERGQNIQYF TGTGCCACACTGGAAAGGGGGCAGAACATTCAGTACTTC
NA NA TRBJ2-3 TRBV9 CASSVVGGVTDTQYF TGTGCCAGCAGCGTAGTAGGGGGAGTCACAGATACGCAGTATTTT
few TRBD1 TRBJ2-7 TRBV10-3 CAIRTGQGADEQYF TGTGCCATCAGAACGGGACAGGGGGCCGACGAGCAGTACTTC
once TRBD2 TRBJ2-1 TRBV4-1 CASSQGPFAGGRVNEQFF TGCGCCAGCAGCCAAGGACCTTTTGCGGGAGGGCGGGTAAATGAGCAGTTCTTC
NA TRBD2 TRBJ2-5 TRBV5-1 CASSLVGLAGAPGETQYF TGCGCCAGCAGCTTGGTCGGGCTAGCGGGAGCGCCTGGGGAGACCCAGTACTTC
NA NA TRBJ1-3 TRBV1 CTSSQIWGVGGNTIYF TGCACCAGCAGCCAAATTTGGGGGGTAGGTGGAAACACCATATATTTT
once TRBD1 TRBJ2-7 TRBV27 CASSVEGTALTYEQYF TGTGCCAGCAGTGTAGAGGGGACAGCCCTAACCTACGAGCAGTACTTC
NA NA TRBJ1-4 TRBV19 CASSIDRRLEKLFF TGTGCCAGTAGTATTGACCGGAGACTAGAAAAACTGTTTTTT
NA NA TRBJ2-1 TRBV5-1 CASRTGTSGYNEQFF TGCGCCAGCCGGACCGGGACATCCGGCTACAATGAGCAGTTCTTC
once TRBD1 TRBJ1-2 TRBV11-2 CASSSLDRDYGYTF TGTGCCAGCAGCTCTTTGGACAGGGACTATGGCTACACCTTC
NA TRBD2 TRBJ2-3 TRBV5-5 CASSPRGLAGARTDTQYF TGTGCCAGCAGCCCGCGGGGACTAGCGGGAGCGCGCACAGATACGCAGTATTTT